The rows below give T cell receptor beta chains drawn from one sample of a study of vaccination effects on CD4 cells after COVID-19. Their antigens remain unidentified. Clones were sequenced by immunoSEQ multiplex PCR, and TCRdb holds only the in-frame ones, with some missing. In the table there are some 39,000 clones, roughly 82% of which are singletons. Source: CD4+ T cells from PBMCs cultured without peptide, taken before COVID-19 vaccination. The receptor set was obtained from a human donor who received a COVID-19 vaccine. Both conserved end residues are part of each CDR3. Part of the rows lack a size; the others show once, few, many or a class for expanded clones.

TRBJ2-1 TRBV7-8 - CASTEKAGVSYNEQFF
TRBJ1-3 TRBV7-3 - CASSLLPLSSGNTIYF
TRBJ1-1 TRBV6-5 - CASSSTGWTEAFF
TRBJ2-5 TRBV30 once CAWSVGVETQYF
TRBJ1-2 TRBV3-1/TRBV3-2 few CASSQVSGGRYGYTF
TRBJ1-5 TRBV19 - CASRGTGGFFSNQPQHF
TRBJ2-3 TRBV10-2 - CASSPQGDTQYF
TRBJ1-1 TRBV6-6 - CASSRAAGRNTEAFF
TRBJ2-5 TRBV19 - CASSLTAIQETQYF
TRBJ1-3 TRBV7-2 once CASSLGPAAGNTIYF
TRBJ1-4 TRBV10-3 - CAISESGNQLRNEKLFF
TRBJ1-4 TRBV13 - CASSLGASSRGVGEKLFF
TRBJ2-1 TRBV4-1 few CASSQDRGGVTYNEQFF
TRBJ1-1 TRBV7-9 - CASRLGRAQDTEAFF
TRBJ2-4 TRBV28 once CASSPGGSFGQNIQYF
TRBJ1-3 TRBV5-1 - CASSLAGLNYGNTIYF
TRBJ1-6 TRBV6-5 - CASSLQLPGNSPLHF
TRBJ2-1 TRBV29-1 medium-sized CSVDRAGEQFF
TRBJ2-3 TRBV3-1/TRBV3-2 - CASSQRRGITDTQYF
TRBJ2-2 TRBV3-1/TRBV3-2 once CASRRGNTGELFF
TRBJ2-1 TRBV18 - CASSQGGYNEQFF
TRBJ1-1 TRBV3-1/TRBV3-2 - CASRRGLNTEAFF
TRBJ2-5 TRBV2 - CASGGEGTQYF
TRBJ2-1 TRBV19 - CASSRTLAGHRDEQFF
TRBJ2-1 TRBV7-2 - CASSRGLAGSNEQFF
TRBJ2-1 TRBV9 - CASSSYWTGSNEQFF
TRBJ2-5 TRBV2 - CASSPDRNQETQYF
TRBJ2-5 TRBV27 - CASSRDRQETQYF
TRBJ1-3 TRBV5-4 - CASSLGYGNTIYF
TRBJ2-3 TRBV14 - CASSQGSSTDTQYF
TRBJ1-2 TRBV6-5 - CASTLTLERGYTF
TRBJ1-1 TRBV6-5 - CASSYKTGVTEAFF
TRBJ1-2 TRBV28 - CASKPPGGNYGYTF
TRBJ2-3 TRBV5-1 - CASSKDSPSTDTQYF
TRBJ1-1 TRBV6-5 once CASSTQGLNTEAFF
TRBJ2-5 TRBV28 - CASSSPRDRGFLETQYF
TRBJ2-4 TRBV2 once CASSEEQGKNIQYF
TRBJ1-2 TRBV23-1 - CASSRPPGRRRQCGYTF
TRBJ1-6 TRBV5-1 - CASRMNPQGAKSPLHF
TRBJ1-2 TRBV10-3 once CATQTDLNYGYTF
TRBJ2-3 TRBV27 once CASRLDRDKAIHF
TRBJ1-5 TRBV24-1 - CATSNGDQPQHF
TRBJ1-6 TRBV7-2 - CASSLFSGFGNSPLHF
TRBJ2-3 TRBV10-2 - CASTKGDGSSTDTQYF